Below, 9 T cell receptor beta chains from the same sample are listed, as sequenced in a study of cytomegalovirus exposure and HLA in healthy donors. PCR was performed using 60 Vbeta and 13 Jbeta primers. Sequencing used immunoSEQ multiplex PCR; TCRdb keeps in-frame clones, though not all of them. The repertoire includes roughly 140,000 clones, approximately 80% of them detected once, and around 2.6% sits in the top ten. The sequenced sample consisted of PBMCs. The source is a male donor in good health and CMV-seronegative.

The chain has TRBV7-9 and TRBJ2-7, with 9 bases aligning to TRBD1. Germline trimming cut 3 bases from V and 3 bases from J; bases unmatched to any gene: 15. The length of the CDR3 is 18 residues. Looked up from germline, CDR1 is SEHNR and CDR2 is FQNEAQ (reference sequence). In nucleotides, the CDR3 is TGTGCCAGCAGCTTTTCGACAGGACAGGGGTCCTCCTTCTACGAGCAGTACTTC. It is translated as CASSFSTGQGSSFYEQYF.

The J gene is TRBJ2-5, the V gene TRBV25-1, with D uncertain. There are 14 residues in the CDR3. The germline CDR1 and CDR2 sequences are MGHDK and SYGVNS. V shed 3 bases and J shed 2 bases, with 10 bases lying between them. The CDR3, as DNA: TGTGCCAGCAGTGAGGAGTCCTTACAAGAGACCCAGTACTTC. It yields the protein CASSEESLQETQYF.

This CDR3 is CASSLVTGTGIYEQYF. CDR3 nucleotide sequence: TGTGCCAGCAGCTTAGTTACCGGGACAGGGATCTACGAGCAGTACTTC. This rearrangement joins TRBV7-6 to TRBJ2-7; 9 bases map to TRBD1. CDR3 length: 16 residues. With 1 base clipped from V and 3 bases from J, the junction kept 7 bases outside the gene matches. Germline lookup yields CDR1 SGHVS and CDR2 FNYEAQ.

The rearrangement links TRBV7-9 to TRBJ2-5; 11 positions match TRBD1. CDR3 size: 15 residues. V lost 5 bases and J lost 5; bases outside the gene matches: 7. CDR1 is SEHNR and CDR2 is FQNEAQ in the germline V gene (reference sequence). The CDR3 sequence is CASSPWTGGAETQYF. The CDR3 DNA follows: TGTGCCAGCAGCCCATGGACAGGGGGCGCCGAGACCCAGTACTTC.

J is TRBJ1-4 and V is TRBV5-5; 10 bases line up with TRBD1. J was trimmed by 8 bases and V by 0 bases; bases with no gene match: 16. CDR3 length equals 19 residues. The V gene's germline CDR1 is SGHKS and CDR2 YYEKEE (reference sequence). Here the CDR3 reads CASSLVGTGAQGVSEKLFF. DNA of the CDR3: TGTGCCAGCAGCTTGGTGGGGACAGGGGCACAGGGTGTGTCCGAAAAACTGTTTTTT.

V gene TRBV5-4 combines with J gene TRBJ2-5; maybe TRBD1 (6 bases). The CDR3 has 15 residues. The V end was cut by 4 bases, the J end by 1 base, with 14 bases between. Germline assignment: CDR1 SGHNT and CDR2 YYREEE (reference sequence). CDR3 bases: TGTGCCAGCAGCCAAAGCAGGGGCCGCCAAGAGACCCAGTACTTC. It specifies CASSQSRGRQETQYF.

CDR3 DNA: TGTGCCAGCAGCGCCTTGGACCCCAGGGGAAGTAGTGGCTACACCTTC. Translation gives CASSALDPRGSSGYTF. The chain has TRBV7-9 and TRBJ1-2, with D possibly matching TRBD1 (6 bases). The CDR3 loop spans 16 amino acids. V was pared by 5 bases and J by 7 bases, with 23 bases between. Germline loops: CDR1 SEHNR, CDR2 FQNEAQ (reference sequence).

CDR3 in DNA: TGTGCCAGCAGCCGGCCGGGGAATCCTAATTCACCCCTCCACTTT. This codes for CASSRPGNPNSPLHF. The chain has TRBV6-5 and TRBJ1-6; D remains unclear. Trimming cost V 6 bases and J 6 bases, with 15 bases left between them. The CDR3 runs to 15 residues. Germline loops: CDR1 MNHEY, CDR2 SVGAGI.

The rearrangement uses TRBV5-4 and TRBJ2-1, with D perhaps matching TRBD2 (5 bases). Germline CDR1 is SGHNT and CDR2 is YYREEE (reference sequence). This CDR3 comprises 13 residues. Trimming removed 4 bases at V and 6 bases at J, with 11 bases between. CDR3 loop: CASSPGLANEQFF. The CDR3 DNA follows: TGTGCCAGCAGCCCCGGACTCGCCAATGAGCAGTTCTTC.